This T cell receptor beta chain was obtained from a study of blood T cell repertoires in COVID-19 (dated by TCRdb to about 2020). As for the study more broadly: Samples covering the acute and convalescent phases of COVID-19 were provided by collaborators in the United States, Italy and Spain. The prospective study material was composed of cDNA or gDNA derived from T cells, B-cell-depleted T cells, or PBMCs. The dataset comprised deeply sampled blood TCRbeta repertoires from subjects exposed to, actively infected with, or recovered from COVID-19. The repertoires were released in a freely available public database intended as a resource for research on the immune response to SARS-CoV-2. Samples came from the ongoing ImmuneRACE study (first 160 participants) plus 1,254 subjects from 6 global collaborators. The sample metadata nearly always contained a de-identified subject ID, COVID-19 status, age in years and sex. Where available, HLA class I and class II types were obtained from metadata supplied by the sample provider rather than from assay-based typing.

The collaborating institutions used their own protocols to collect whole blood in K2EDTA tubes. For TCRbeta analysis, collaborator samples were shipped as frozen whole blood, as isolated PBMCs, or as DNA extracted from either sample type. Comment on this clone: No antigen is known for it. No clone much larger than this one lies a single base away; base qualities are absent.

Beyond this particular receptor, the publication reports: Clinical and demographic metadata were provided uncurated, with the amount varying by source and participant.

TCRbeta CDR3 regions were amplified from genomic DNA using the immunoSEQ Assay, a bias-controlled multiplex PCR. Regarding the original processing steps: Within the assay, amplification of reference gene primers was used to estimate how many nucleated cells each sample contained. To quantify the absolute abundance of each unique TCRbeta CDR3 rearrangement, sequence reads were collapsed and filtered. For each sample, productive Simpson clonality was calculated by taking the square root of Simpson's diversity index across productive rearrangements. TCRdb took over this immuneACCESS table, retaining in-frame rearrangements with V and J assigned. Such tables are incomplete; in checked studies, under half of the missing clones stem from an unresolved V gene, and the remainder is unexplained. V and J calls and clone size are given by that table; D and trimming were obtained from the DNA. The sample data list roughly 78,000 clones, and around 89% of these were observed just once. Around 0.6% of the sample is held by the ten biggest clonotypes.

From cysteine to phenylalanine, the CDR3 is 14 amino acids long. The read is trimmed to its CDR3 DNA, 42 bases read in frame from base 1. CDR1 GTSNPN and CDR2 SVGIG are derived from the germline V gene (reference sequence). V gives up 2 bases and J gives up 4 bases, and the segment between their germline ends measures 14 bases. This chain is built from TRBV30 and TRBJ1-1; TRBD1 is a possible D gene, resting on 5 matching bases. Sequencing used peripheral blood. The TCR was taken from a man aged 60 to 75 with acute or convalescent COVID-19. The CDR3 region reads CAWSLTVYSTEAFF. DNA sequence: TGTGCCTGGAGTCTGACAGTATATAGCACTGAAGCTTTCTTT.